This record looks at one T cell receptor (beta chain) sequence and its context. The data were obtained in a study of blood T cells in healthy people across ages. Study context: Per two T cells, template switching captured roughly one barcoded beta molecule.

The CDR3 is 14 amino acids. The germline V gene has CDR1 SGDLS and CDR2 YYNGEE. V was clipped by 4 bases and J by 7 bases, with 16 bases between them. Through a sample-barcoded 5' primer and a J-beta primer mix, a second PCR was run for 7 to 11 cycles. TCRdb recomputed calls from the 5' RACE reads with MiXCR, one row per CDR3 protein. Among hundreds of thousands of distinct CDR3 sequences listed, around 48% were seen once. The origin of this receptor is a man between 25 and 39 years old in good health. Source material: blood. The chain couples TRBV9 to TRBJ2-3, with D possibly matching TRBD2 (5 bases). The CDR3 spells CASSLSSDLYTQYF. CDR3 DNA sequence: TGTGCCAGCAGCCTCTCCTCGGACTTGTATACGCAGTATTTT.